These T cell receptor beta chains were read from a single sample in a study of shared clonotypes between healthy human individuals. TCRdb's copy holds only in-frame clones and misses some; the assay was immunoSEQ multiplex PCR. The sample records about 2.2 million clones, approximately 92% being singletons. Sequencing input: naive CD8+ T cells from PBMCs. Receptors were obtained from a young man in good health. Some clones in this sample may be carry-over from other donors' samples. CDR3s include the opening cysteine and the closing phenylalanine or tryptophan. D genes are given only for firm matches. A row's size may be missing; if present it is once, few, many or a size class.

size	V	D	J	CDR3	DNA
-	TRBV28	-	TRBJ1-2	CASSLTPGGKDGYTF	TGTGCCAGCAGTTTAACCCCGGGGGGAAAAGATGGCTACACCTTC
-	TRBV5-1	-	TRBJ2-1	CASSVDPNEQFF	TGCGCCAGCAGCGTTGACCCGAATGAGCAGTTCTTC
-	TRBV6-1	TRBD1	TRBJ2-7	CAILDRGPTLEQYF	TGTGCCATCCTGGACAGGGGCCCCACATTGGAGCAGTACTTC
-	TRBV7-9	-	TRBJ1-1	CASRHSGGFTEAFF	TGTGCCAGCAGACACTCGGGGGGCTTCACTGAAGCTTTCTTT
-	TRBV9	-	TRBJ1-2	CASSVASGGYGYTF	TGTGCCAGCAGCGTAGCTAGCGGGGGCTATGGCTACACCTTC
-	TRBV4-1	TRBD1	TRBJ2-5	CASSRRQGFQETQYF	TGCGCCAGCAGCCGTCGACAGGGCTTCCAAGAGACCCAGTACTTC
once	TRBV7-8	TRBD2	TRBJ2-1	CASSLARAGGYEQFF	TGTGCCAGCAGCTTAGCAAGAGCGGGAGGTTATGAGCAGTTCTTC
-	TRBV7-6	TRBD2	TRBJ2-7	CASSEGTSGFYEQYF	TGTGCCAGCAGCGAAGGGACTAGCGGTTTCTACGAGCAGTACTTC
-	TRBV9	-	TRBJ2-1	CASSVDWGPEQFF	TGTGCCAGCAGCGTAGATTGGGGGCCTGAGCAGTTCTTC
-	TRBV9	-	TRBJ2-1	CASSAVLGHEQFF	TGTGCCAGCAGCGCCGTCCTCGGCCATGAGCAGTTCTTC
-	TRBV21-1	-	TRBJ2-3	CASSRGGGSGTFFTQYF	TGTGCCAGCAGCAGGGGAGGGGGGAGCGGGACTTTTTTTACGCAGTATTTT
-	TRBV30	TRBD2	TRBJ2-3	CAWSVSSGGRVTQYF	TGTGCCTGGAGTGTATCCTCGGGAGGGCGGGTTACGCAGTATTTT
-	TRBV6-6	TRBD1	TRBJ2-7	CASSYPGQGIYEQYF	TGTGCCAGCAGTTATCCCGGACAGGGGATCTACGAGCAGTACTTC
-	TRBV10-3	-	TRBJ1-2	CAISESEGDVRGYTF	TGTGCCATCAGTGAGTCGGAGGGCGATGTAAGGGGCTACACCTTC
-	TRBV7-9	-	TRBJ2-3	CASSLMADTQYF	TGTGCCAGCAGCCTCATGGCGGATACGCAGTATTTT
-	TRBV6-5	-	TRBJ2-3	CASSYVAGTDTQYF	TGTGCCAGCAGTTACGTAGCAGGCACAGATACGCAGTATTTT
few	TRBV27	-	TRBJ2-7	CASSLSSPYEQYF	TGTGCCAGCAGTTTATCGTCCCCCTACGAGCAGTACTTC
once	TRBV13	TRBD1	TRBJ2-7	CASSRRDRALEQYF	TGTGCCAGCAGCCGCCGGGACAGGGCGCTCGAGCAGTACTTC
-	TRBV19	-	TRBJ1-1	CASSPGPNTEAFF	TGTGCCAGTAGTCCAGGACCAAACACTGAAGCTTTCTTT
-	TRBV29-1	-	TRBJ2-2	CSGRVPNTGELFF	TGCAGCGGCAGGGTTCCGAACACCGGGGAGCTGTTTTTT
-	TRBV7-3	-	TRBJ1-1	CASSTTENTEAFF	TGTGCCAGCAGCACGACAGAGAACACTGAAGCTTTCTTT
-	TRBV7-7	TRBD2	TRBJ2-2	CASSRLAGDSAGELFF	TGTGCCAGCAGCCGCTTAGCGGGAGATTCCGCCGGGGAGCTGTTTTTT
few	TRBV5-1	-	TRBJ2-3	CASSLETSTDTQYF	TGCGCCAGCAGCTTGGAGACTAGCACAGATACGCAGTATTTT
-	TRBV7-9	-	TRBJ2-7	CASSPSWGAGENEQYF	TGTGCCAGCAGCCCGAGCTGGGGGGCGGGAGAGAACGAGCAGTACTTC
few	TRBV7-9	TRBD1	TRBJ1-1	CASSPRDRGWTEAFF	TGTGCCAGCAGCCCCCGTGACAGGGGTTGGACTGAAGCTTTCTTT
-	TRBV19	TRBD2	TRBJ2-5	CASSILAGGQETQYF	TGTGCCAGTAGTATACTAGCGGGCGGCCAAGAGACCCAGTACTTC
-	TRBV11-2	-	TRBJ2-5	CASSLAGSSQETQYF	TGTGCCAGCAGCTTGGCCGGGAGCTCACAAGAGACCCAGTACTTC
-	TRBV28	TRBD1	TRBJ2-3	CASSLGQGTDTQYF	TGTGCCAGCAGTCTAGGACAGGGGACAGATACGCAGTATTTT
-	TRBV5-5	TRBD1	TRBJ1-2	CASSLMAGGIYGYTF	TGTGCCAGCAGCTTGATGGCAGGGGGCATCTATGGCTACACCTTC
-	TRBV27	-	TRBJ2-7	CASSLAPGTPLYEQYF	TGTGCCAGCAGTTTAGCCCCCGGGACCCCCCTATACGAGCAGTACTTC
-	TRBV5-5	-	TRBJ1-1	CASSPYRTTNTEAFF	TGTGCCAGCAGCCCATACCGGACAACGAACACTGAAGCTTTCTTT
-	TRBV10-1	-	TRBJ2-3	CASSVLEADTQYF	TGCGCCAGCAGTGTGCTTGAGGCAGATACGCAGTATTTT
-	TRBV7-2	-	TRBJ2-5	CASSLGWRGDGETQYF	TGTGCCAGCAGCTTAGGGTGGAGGGGGGATGGAGAGACCCAGTACTTC
-	TRBV30	-	TRBJ1-2	CAWSPGISGGYTF	TGTGCCTGGAGTCCAGGGATATCCGGGGGCTACACCTTC
-	TRBV5-1	TRBD1	TRBJ2-5	CASSFFHRDRGQETQYF	TGCGCCAGCAGCTTTTTTCACCGGGACAGGGGACAAGAGACCCAGTACTTC
-	TRBV27	-	TRBJ2-2	CASSFYGSPAGELFF	TGTGCCAGCAGTTTTTACGGCAGCCCCGCCGGGGAGCTGTTTTTT
-	TRBV9	-	TRBJ1-2	CASSVAPMQVRGEGDGYTF	TGTGCCAGCAGCGTAGCACCCATGCAGGTCAGGGGAGAGGGGGATGGCTACACCTTC
-	TRBV7-6	TRBD2	TRBJ2-7	CASSLSSGGPYEQYF	TGTGCCAGCAGCTTATCTTCGGGAGGCCCCTACGAGCAGTACTTC
-	TRBV7-9	-	TRBJ1-5	CASSSKDGSNQPQHF	TGTGCCAGCAGCTCGAAGGACGGAAGCAATCAGCCCCAGCATTTT